The T cell receptor beta chain under discussion was sequenced for a study of a mutant IDH1 vaccine in newly diagnosed glioma. Study-wide background: The initiation of vaccination occurred 4-6 weeks after radiotherapy alone, or with temozolomide cycles. Males made up about 60% and females roughly 38% of treated patients, whose mean age was around 41 years.

TCRdb keeps only in-frame clones here, not all; method: immunoSEQ multiplex PCR. The data show tens of thousands of clones, roughly 85% seen once. The CDR3 consists of 14 residues. V lost 4 bases and J 1 base, leaving 7 bases between the germline ends. The germline V gene has CDR1 MRHNA and CDR2 SNTAGT. Time point here: week 11, during vaccination. Doses of 300 ug of mutant IDH1 20-mer peptide were given with topical imiquimod. On this clone itself: No antigen is known for it.

The TCR was taken from a man aged 35-49 years with glioma. The sample was PBMCs, taken from a glioma patient whose treatment included an IDH1 peptide vaccine. The V call is TRBV6-4, the J call TRBJ2-2; no clear D gene. CDR3 coding DNA: TGTGCCAGCAGTGCTACACGGAACACCGGGGAGCTGTTTTTT. This translates into CASSATRNTGELFF.